The 29 T cell receptor beta chains in this list originate from one sample, sequenced in a study of T cells in Graves' hyperthyroidism and ophthalmopathy. RNA transcripts yielded amplified TCR beta CDR3 regions. The TCR CDR3 was amplified in a first-round RT-PCR using the HTBI primer set. TCRdb reanalysed the multiplex PCR reads using MiXCR and keeps one entry per CDR3 protein. This table holds about 700,000 distinct CDR3 sequences, about 45% found once. Sequencing was done on a sample of peripheral blood or thyroid tissue (not recorded which). The receptor source for this set is an adult man with Graves' disease, either hyperthyroidism or ophthalmopathy (not recorded which).

This chain uses TRBV10-3 with TRBJ1-5, with a tentative D call TRBD1 (5 bases). Germline V gene sequence: CDR1 ENHRY, CDR2 SYGVKD. The V end was cut by 10 bases, the J end by 4 bases, with 11 bases between. The CDR3 sequence is 12 residues long. Written as DNA, the CDR3 is TGTGCCACTCGGACACGAAATCAGCCCCAGCATTTT. It is translated as CATRTRNQPQHF.

There are a few counts of this clonotype. V is TRBV19 and J is TRBJ1-1; a weak D match, TRBD1 (5 bases). V was trimmed by 4 bases and J by 2 bases, leaving 14 bases between them. The germline V gene encodes CDR1 LNHDA and CDR2 SQIVND (reference sequence). The CDR3 totals 15 residues. The CDR3 protein is CASSRGDNLNTEAFF. DNA for the CDR3: TGTGCCAGTAGTAGGGGCGACAACCTTAACACTGAAGCTTTCTTT.

In its sample, this clonotype was seen a few times. V usage is TRBV7-9 and J usage is TRBJ2-5; TRBD2 agrees at 9 bases. The length of the CDR3 is 14 residues. Trimming took 6 bases from V and 5 from J; bases not matched to a gene: 7. CDR1 SEHNR and CDR2 FQNEAQ come from the germline V gene (reference sequence). Written as DNA, the CDR3 is TGTGCCAGCAGGATTAGCGGGGGCGACGAGACCCAGTACTTC. It codes for CASRISGGDETQYF.

This clonotype was recorded many times. The chain joins TRBV20-1 to TRBJ1-1; 7 positions agree with TRBD1. CDR1 is DFQATT and CDR2 is SNEGSKA in the germline V gene (reference sequence). Trimming removed 6 bases from V and 5 bases from J; junction bases left unmatched: 3. This CDR3 is built from 11 residues. CDR3 loop: CSATRGTEAFF. As DNA, the CDR3 is TGCAGTGCGACCAGGGGGACTGAAGCTTTCTTT.

The chain carries TRBV19 and TRBJ1-2; no definite D call. The V and J ends lost 7 bases and 4 bases respectively, with 16 bases between them. Germline CDR1 is LNHDA and CDR2 is SQIVND (reference sequence). CDR3 length: 14 residues. As DNA, the CDR3 is TGTGCCAGTACCAAACGAGGGCAACCCTATGGCTACACCTTC. Translated: CASTKRGQPYGYTF.

The chain carries TRBV12-3 or TRBV12-4 and TRBJ1-5; TRBD1 might be the D (5 bases). Trimming removed 6 bases at V and 5 bases at J, with 14 bases between. CDR3 length equals 14 residues. The DNA for the CDR3 is TGTGCCAGCAGCCCGGGACGGTGGGATCAGCCCCAGCATTTT. Amino acids: CASSPGRWDQPQHF.

The gene calls are TRBV7-9 and TRBJ2-7; D possibly corresponds to TRBD1 (6 bases). V lost 5 bases and J lost 3, with 14 bases in between. CDR1 is SEHNR, CDR2 FQNEAQ, per germline (reference sequence). This CDR3 comprises 14 residues. The chain's CDR3 is CASSPKGVIYEQYF. CDR3 nucleotide sequence: TGTGCCAGCAGCCCGAAGGGGGTAATCTACGAGCAGTACTTC.

In its sample, this clonotype was seen many times. This sequence joins TRBV10-3 and TRBJ1-6; weak D call: TRBD1 (6 bases). V was trimmed by 2 bases and J by 8 bases, leaving 16 bases between them. Germline CDR1 reads ENHRY; CDR2 reads SYGVKD. The length of the CDR3 is 16 residues. The CDR3 sequence is CAISEVGGGPYSPLHF. In DNA, the CDR3 is TGTGCCATCAGTGAGGTCGGCGGGGGCCCATATTCACCCCTCCACTTT.

V and J are TRBV7-9 and TRBJ2-7, with 9 bases lining up with TRBD1. The CDR3 is made up of 14 amino acids. V trimming: 6 bases; J trimming: 7 bases; junction bases outside the gene matches: 10. The germline V gene encodes CDR1 SEHNR and CDR2 FQNEAQ (reference sequence). The CDR3: CASSYGTGFREQYF. The CDR3 bases are TGTGCCAGCAGTTACGGGACAGGGTTTCGGGAGCAGTACTTC.

The CDR3 nucleotides read TGTGCCAGCAGCTTAGCAACAACGTCGGGGGAGACCCAGTACTTC. Translating gives CASSLATTSGETQYF. The chain carries TRBV7-8 and TRBJ2-5; TRBD2 might be the D (5 bases). The V gene lost 0 bases and the J gene lost 5 bases, with 13 bases spanning the gap. CDR1 and CDR2 (germline): SGHVS, FQNEAQ. The CDR3 covers 15 residues.

V is TRBV29-1 and J is TRBJ1-1, with a tentative D call TRBD1 (6 bases). The CDR3 runs to 12 residues. Trimming took off 4 bases at V and 2 bases at J, with 8 bases between the two ends. Germline lookup yields CDR1 SQVTM and CDR2 ANQGSEA. The CDR3 protein is CSVAQGNTEAFF. The DNA of the CDR3 is TGCAGCGTTGCACAGGGTAACACTGAAGCTTTCTTT.

V usage is TRBV19 and J usage is TRBJ1-5; D uncertain. CDR1 is LNHDA, CDR2 SQIVND, per germline (reference sequence). This CDR3 is 16 amino acids long. The V end lost 2 bases, the J end lost 2 bases, and 13 bases lay between the germline ends. Here the CDR3 reads CASSIKSGFGNQPQHF. CDR3 coding DNA: TGTGCCAGTAGTATAAAATCAGGTTTTGGCAATCAGCCCCAGCATTTT.

The chain links TRBV12-3 or TRBV12-4 to TRBJ1-1; D not resolved. The CDR3 contains 13 residues. V lost 6 bases and J lost 4, with 12 bases in between. In nucleotides, the CDR3 is TGTGCCAGCAGGGAAATACGGAGCACTGAAGCTTTCTTT. Translation: CASREIRSTEAFF.

The genes are TRBV13 and TRBJ2-5; 9 nucleotides line up with TRBD1. Losses at the gene ends were 7 bases for V and 1 base for J; bases not matched to a gene: 4. Germline values: CDR1 PRHDT, CDR2 FYEKMQ (reference sequence). The length of the CDR3 is 14 residues. CDR3 DNA sequence: TGTGCCAGCAAGGACAGGGGCACCCAAGAGACCCAGTACTTC. It yields the protein CASKDRGTQETQYF.

The CDR3: CASSLWTSGVGEQFF. The CDR3 coding sequence is TGTGCCAGCAGCTTGTGGACTAGCGGGGTTGGTGAGCAGTTCTTC. This chain links TRBV7-9 with TRBJ2-1, with 12 bases aligning to TRBD2. Germline V CDR1 and CDR2: SEHNR, FQNEAQ (reference sequence). Germline trimming cut 3 bases from V and 9 bases from J; bases unmatched to any gene: 6. CDR3 length equals 15 residues.

The chain has TRBV10-3 and TRBJ2-5, with D tentatively TRBD1 (6 bases). Germline V gene lookup returns CDR1 ENHRY and CDR2 SYGVKD. V dropped 6 bases and J dropped 5 bases, with 13 bases sitting between them. The CDR3 consists of 13 residues. CDR3 amino acids: CAISSDSGETQYF. CDR3 coding DNA: TGTGCCATCAGCTCGGACAGTGGGGAGACCCAGTACTTC.

The V gene is TRBV5-1, the J gene TRBJ2-5; D gene ambiguous. The V end was cut by 0 bases, the J end by 5 bases, with 14 bases between. Germline CDR1 SGHRS, CDR2 YFSETQ. The CDR3 is 15 residues long. CDR3 loop: CASSLGREVSETQYF. DNA of the CDR3: TGCGCCAGCAGCTTGGGGCGTGAGGTCTCGGAGACCCAGTACTTC.

The chain has TRBV5-1 and TRBJ2-7; a possible D gene is TRBD1 (6 bases). V lost 4 bases to trimming and J lost 2 bases, with 13 bases between them. The CDR3 has 14 residues. The germline CDR1 and CDR2 sequences are SGHRS and YFSETQ. The CDR3 coding sequence is TGCGCCAGCAGCCCCAGACAGGTGGCCTACGAGCAGTACTTC. Translation gives CASSPRQVAYEQYF.

The gene calls are TRBV12-3 or TRBV12-4 and TRBJ1-2, with D perhaps TRBD1 (5 bases). The CDR3 runs 13 residues. Trimming shortened V by 3 bases and J by 4 bases, and 9 bases separated the two germline ends. CDR3 sequence: CASSLIGAYGYTF. Written as DNA, the CDR3 is TGTGCCAGCAGTTTGATAGGGGCCTATGGCTACACCTTC.

The gene calls are TRBV10-3 and TRBJ1-1; D perhaps matches TRBD1 (5 bases). V was clipped by 6 bases and J by 2 bases, with 7 bases between them. CDR3 length equals 12 residues. Germline CDR1 is ENHRY and CDR2 is SYGVKD. CDR3 sequence reads: CAIRGGNTEAFF. In DNA form, the CDR3 reads TGTGCCATCAGGGGGGGTAACACTGAAGCTTTCTTT.

J is TRBJ2-7 and V is TRBV10-3; 7 bases map to TRBD1. J was trimmed by 0 bases and V by 5 bases; bases with no gene match: 4. CDR3 length: 14 residues. Germline-derived CDR1 and CDR2 are ENHRY and SYGVKD. CDR3 sequence: CAISPGQTSYEQYF. CDR3 in DNA: TGTGCCATCAGTCCGGGACAGACCTCCTACGAGCAGTACTTC.

This clonotype showed up just once. The rearrangement uses TRBV20-1 and TRBJ2-7; TRBD2 might be the D (5 bases). Germline loops: CDR1 DFQATT, CDR2 SNEGSKA (reference sequence). There are 12 residues in the CDR3. V was shortened by 3 bases and J by 6 bases, with 12 bases between the two germline ends. The CDR3 coding sequence is TGCAGTGCTAGGATAGCGAGTGGCGAGCAGTACTTC. Its translation is CSARIASGEQYF.

This clonotype was observed at least ten times. V usage is TRBV2 and J usage is TRBJ1-6; tentatively, D is TRBD1 (6 bases). V gave up 3 bases and J gave up 9 bases, with 9 bases separating them. Germline CDR1 and CDR2: SNHLY and FYNNEI. The CDR3 has 13 amino acids. The CDR3 spells CASSDRGGSPLHF. The CDR3 DNA sequence: TGTGCCAGCAGTGACAGGGGTGGTTCACCCCTCCACTTT.

J is TRBJ1-1 and V is TRBV12-3 or TRBV12-4, with 7 positions matching TRBD1. Germline trimming cut 6 bases from V and 4 bases from J; bases unmatched to any gene: 8. There are 14 residues in the CDR3. CDR3 DNA sequence: TGTGCCAGCAGCCGACAGGGCGGCGGCACTGAAGCTTTCTTT. Its protein product is CASSRQGGGTEAFF.

The J gene is TRBJ1-4, the V gene TRBV12-3 or TRBV12-4; possible D gene TRBD1, 5 bases. This CDR3 region has 13 residues. The V end lost 10 bases, the J end lost 3 bases, and 12 bases lay between the germline ends. For the CDR3, the DNA is TGTGCCACCCAGGGTGATGCTAATGAAAAACTGTTTTTT. As protein: CATQGDANEKLFF.

The J gene is TRBJ1-2, the V gene TRBV29-1; TRBD1 might be the D (5 bases). The germline gives CDR1 SQVTM, CDR2 ANQGSEA. CDR3 length equals 13 residues. Deletions cut 4 bases from V and 7 bases from J, with 16 bases between. CDR3 bases: TGCAGCGTTGGACAGACCATGAACACTGGCTACACCTTC. This codes for CSVGQTMNTGYTF.

The chain employs TRBV13 and TRBJ1-2; D gene uncertain. The germline V gene encodes CDR1 PRHDT and CDR2 FYEKMQ (reference sequence). The ends were cut back, 4 bases at V and 7 bases at J, with 13 bases in the middle. The CDR3 loop spans 13 amino acids. In DNA, the CDR3 is TGTGCCAGCAGCTCACCCGACCGTAGTGGCTACACCTTC. Amino acids: CASSSPDRSGYTF.

In nucleotides, the CDR3 is TGTGCCAGCAGCCCGCAGACTAGGAGGCCAGAGACCCAGTACTTC. Protein product: CASSPQTRRPETQYF. This chain connects TRBV14 to TRBJ2-5, with D possibly matching TRBD2 (6 bases). Trimming stripped 4 bases from V and 4 bases from J, with 16 bases between. This CDR3 is built from 15 residues. Looked up from germline, CDR1 is SGHDN and CDR2 is FVKESK.

V gene TRBV24-1 combines with J gene TRBJ2-7; D tentatively fits TRBD1 or TRBD2 (5 bases each). CDR1 KGHDR and CDR2 SFDVKD come from the germline V gene. The CDR3 is 13 residues long. The germline V and J ends were trimmed by 2 bases and 5 bases, with 9 bases remaining between them. The CDR3 protein is CATSDWGSNEQYF. The CDR3 DNA sequence: TGTGCCACCAGTGATTGGGGGAGCAACGAGCAGTACTTC.